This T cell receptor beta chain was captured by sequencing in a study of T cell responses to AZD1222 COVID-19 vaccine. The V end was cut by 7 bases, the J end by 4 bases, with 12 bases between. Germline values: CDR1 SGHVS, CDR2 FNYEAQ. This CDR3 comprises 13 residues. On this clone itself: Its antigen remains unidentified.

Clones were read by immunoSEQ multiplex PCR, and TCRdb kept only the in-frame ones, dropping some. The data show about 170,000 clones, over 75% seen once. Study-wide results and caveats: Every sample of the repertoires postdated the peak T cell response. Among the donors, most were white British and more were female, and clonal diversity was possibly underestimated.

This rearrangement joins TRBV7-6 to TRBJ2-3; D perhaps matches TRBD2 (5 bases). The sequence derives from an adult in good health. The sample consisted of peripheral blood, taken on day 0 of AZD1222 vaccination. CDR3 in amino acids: CASTPGVPDTQYF. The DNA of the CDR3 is TGTGCCAGCACTCCCGGGGTCCCAGATACGCAGTATTTT.